Detailed here is one T cell receptor beta chain. No antigen is known for it. The sample belongs to a study of identifying expanded T cells in peripheral blood. Study-level results: Technical replicates showed around 1.2 changed clones; two weeks around 15; four weeks 19.

V dropped 0 bases and J dropped 3; count of bases not matched to a gene: 5. Germline V gene sequence: CDR1 ENHRY, CDR2 SYGVKD. This CDR3 is 16 amino acids long. Sequenced by immunoSEQ multiplex PCR; TCRdb stores in-frame clones only, minus some. The data hold roughly 100,000 clones, with about 83% observed a single time. This receptor was obtained from a person aged 18-70 years in good health. The sequenced material came from blood. The chain joins TRBV10-3 to TRBJ1-1; 9 nucleotides align to TRBD1. Here the CDR3 DNA reads TGTGCCATCAGTGAGTCGGGGACAGGGAGGGACACTGAAGCTTTCTTT. Residues: CAISESGTGRDTEAFF.